This TCR beta chain was retrieved from a study of T cells in Graves' hyperthyroidism and ophthalmopathy. The CDR3 has 12 amino acids. Germline CDR1 reads SQVTM; CDR2 reads ANQGSEA. V gave up 2 bases and J gave up 0 bases, with 3 bases separating them. The source material, RNA transcripts, was used to amplify TCR beta CDR3 regions. When the TCR CDR3 underwent first-round RT-PCR, the HTBI primer set was used. From the multiplex PCR reads, TCRdb called clonotypes with MiXCR, one entry per CDR3 protein. The table includes approximately 380,000 distinct CDR3 sequences, around 15% detected once. This clonotype was observed at least ten times. Antigen: not known. Study-wide points: Ophthalmopathy got predicted by the model a median approximately 6.3 months before its onset.

Exclusion followed for patients with uncontrolled infection, other autoimmune disease, pregnancy or lactation. From around 11 ml of fresh peripheral blood, PBMCs were isolated. The sequenced sample consisted of blood. This receptor was obtained from a man aged 50 to 59 with Graves' ophthalmopathy. V usage is TRBV29-1 and J usage is TRBJ2-3; D not resolved. The DNA of the CDR3 is TGCAGCGTTGAATCAAGCACAGATACGCAGTATTTT. It yields the protein CSVESSTDTQYF.